This record looks at one TCR beta chain sequence and its context. What it binds is unknown. The data were obtained in a study of OX40 agonist ivuxolimab in advanced cancers. Background on the study: Enrollees could have had prior anti-PD-1, anti-PD-L1 or anti-CTLA-4 therapy, which around 43% had received. General study points: Both CD4+ and CD8+ T cell populations in blood had undergone clonal expansion by week 6 at 0.1 to 3.0 mg/kg. Nonresponders included some who also had low normalized T-cell clonal expansion. On average, a greater number of expanded clones characterised CD8+ T cells relative to CD4+.

Trimming cost V 2 bases and J 6 bases; bases outside gene matches: 3. Germline-derived CDR1 and CDR2 are MNHNY and SVGAGI (reference sequence). This CDR3 is built from 16 residues. Assay used: immunoSEQ multiplex PCR; TCRdb lists only in-frame clones, some missing. The profile shows about 20,000 clones, around four fifths of them singletons. Sample: CD4+ or CD8+ T cells sorted from blood, taken in a trial of the OX40 agonist ivuxolimab. The V gene is TRBV6-6, the J gene TRBJ2-2; 13 bases match TRBD2. This TCR came from an adult with an advanced solid tumor such as melanoma, head and neck, liver or kidney cancer. In DNA, the CDR3 is TGTGCCAGCAGTTACGGACTAGCGGGAGTCTCCGGGGAGCTGTTTTTT. This encodes CASSYGLAGVSGELFF.